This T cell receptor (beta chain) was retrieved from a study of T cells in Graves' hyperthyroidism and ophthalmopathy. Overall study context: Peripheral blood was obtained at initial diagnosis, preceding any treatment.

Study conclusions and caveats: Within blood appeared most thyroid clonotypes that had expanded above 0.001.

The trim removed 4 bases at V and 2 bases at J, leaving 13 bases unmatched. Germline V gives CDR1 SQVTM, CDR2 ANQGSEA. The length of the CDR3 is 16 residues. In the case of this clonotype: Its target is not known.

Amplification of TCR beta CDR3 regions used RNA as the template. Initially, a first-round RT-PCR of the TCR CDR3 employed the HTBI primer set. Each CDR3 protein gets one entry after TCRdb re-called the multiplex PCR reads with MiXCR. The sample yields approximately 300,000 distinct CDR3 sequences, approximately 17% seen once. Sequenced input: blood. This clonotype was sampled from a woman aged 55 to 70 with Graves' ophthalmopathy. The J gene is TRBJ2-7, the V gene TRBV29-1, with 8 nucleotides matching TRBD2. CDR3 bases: TGCAGCGTTGGGGGACCGGGGGGGAATTTTACCTACGAGCAGTACTTC. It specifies CSVGGPGGNFTYEQYF.